A selection of T cell receptor beta chains follows, all from one sample in a study of blood T cells in healthy people across ages. TCRdb recomputed calls from the 5' RACE reads with MiXCR, one row per CDR3 protein. This table holds hundreds of thousands of distinct CDR3 sequences, 62% found once. Sequencing was done on a sample of blood. The receptors derive from a man between 25 and 39 years old in good health. CDR3s include the opening cysteine and the closing phenylalanine or tryptophan. The order of the fields is D gene, J gene, V gene, clone size, CDR3 DNA, CDR3 protein. D genes are given only for firm matches. Clone size is stated in some rows and not others, as once, few, many or a class when expanded.

d_gene: NA; j_gene: TRBJ2-7; v_gene: TRBV28; abundance: NA; CDR3nt: TGTGCCAGCGCCGGATTAGTGTACGAGCAGTACTTC; CDR3aa: CASAGLVYEQYF
d_gene: NA; j_gene: TRBJ1-2; v_gene: TRBV25-1; abundance: few; CDR3nt: TGTGCCAGCACTACGGGACAAGGGGACTATGGCTACACCTTC; CDR3aa: CASTTGQGDYGYTF
d_gene: TRBD1; j_gene: TRBJ2-7; v_gene: TRBV7-3; abundance: NA; CDR3nt: TGTGCCAGCAGCTTAAAGGGGACAGAAGACTACGAGCAGTACTTC; CDR3aa: CASSLKGTEDYEQYF
d_gene: NA; j_gene: TRBJ2-1; v_gene: TRBV5-6; abundance: NA; CDR3nt: TGTGCCAGCAGCCCCCTGGGCGAGCCTCGGAACAATGAGCAGTTCTTC; CDR3aa: CASSPLGEPRNNEQFF
d_gene: NA; j_gene: TRBJ2-3; v_gene: TRBV6-5; abundance: once; CDR3nt: TGTGCCAGCAGTTACCGGGCCCCCGCCTCGGGGGGCCTGACGACAGATACGCAGTATTTT; CDR3aa: CASSYRAPASGGLTTDTQYF
d_gene: NA; j_gene: TRBJ2-4; v_gene: TRBV3-1; abundance: few; CDR3nt: TGTGCCAGCAGCCAGTCTACGAGTGGGCAGTACTTC; CDR3aa: CASSQSTSGQYF
d_gene: NA; j_gene: TRBJ2-1; v_gene: TRBV7-2; abundance: NA; CDR3nt: TGTGCCAGCAGCTTACCTCAGGGAGAGTGGTATGAGCAGTTCTTC; CDR3aa: CASSLPQGEWYEQFF
d_gene: NA; j_gene: TRBJ2-5; v_gene: TRBV3-1; abundance: NA; CDR3nt: TGTGCCAGCAGCCAAGAACCCGGGTCCCAAGAGACCCAGTACTTC; CDR3aa: CASSQEPGSQETQYF
d_gene: NA; j_gene: TRBJ1-2; v_gene: TRBV7-2; abundance: NA; CDR3nt: TGTGCCAGCAGCTTCTATCTCAGGGATGATGGCTACACCTTC; CDR3aa: CASSFYLRDDGYTF
d_gene: TRBD1; j_gene: TRBJ2-7; v_gene: TRBV2; abundance: once; CDR3nt: TGTGCCAGCAGTGACGCGGGACAGGGGGCTTACGAGCAGTACTTC; CDR3aa: CASSDAGQGAYEQYF
d_gene: TRBD1; j_gene: TRBJ2-1; v_gene: TRBV6-1; abundance: once; CDR3nt: TGTGCCAGCAGTGAAGTGGTGGCAGGGGGCGGGGATGAGCAGTTCTTC; CDR3aa: CASSEVVAGGGDEQFF
d_gene: NA; j_gene: TRBJ2-1; v_gene: TRBV28; abundance: NA; CDR3nt: TGTGCCAGCAGTGCGGGCCCCCTCGGCAATGAGCAGTTCTTC; CDR3aa: CASSAGPLGNEQFF
d_gene: TRBD1; j_gene: TRBJ2-7; v_gene: TRBV20-1; abundance: NA; CDR3nt: TGCAGTGCTAGAGATCCCCGGACAGGGGAGGCCTACGAGCAGTACTTC; CDR3aa: CSARDPRTGEAYEQYF
d_gene: NA; j_gene: TRBJ2-3; v_gene: TRBV4-2; abundance: few; CDR3nt: TGTGCCAGCAGCCAAGATGGAGACTCAACAGATACGCAGTATTTT; CDR3aa: CASSQDGDSTDTQYF
d_gene: NA; j_gene: TRBJ2-3; v_gene: TRBV12-3/TRBV12-4; abundance: few; CDR3nt: TGTGCCAGCAGCCCCGGGACACTTCGGACAGATACGCAGTATTTT; CDR3aa: CASSPGTLRTDTQYF
d_gene: TRBD1; j_gene: TRBJ2-1; v_gene: TRBV7-9; abundance: once; CDR3nt: TGTGCCAGCAGCTTAGGTCAGGGGGCTACTTACAATGAGCAGTTCTTC; CDR3aa: CASSLGQGATYNEQFF
d_gene: TRBD2; j_gene: TRBJ2-7; v_gene: TRBV6-1; abundance: few; CDR3nt: TGTGCCAGCAGTGAAACGGGACTACTCTACGAGCAGTACTTC; CDR3aa: CASSETGLLYEQYF
d_gene: NA; j_gene: TRBJ2-2; v_gene: TRBV2; abundance: NA; CDR3nt: TGTGCCAGCAGTGAAGCCGAGGGCGGCAGGGGAAGGCGTGGGGAGCTGTTTTTT; CDR3aa: CASSEAEGGRGRRGELFF
d_gene: NA; j_gene: TRBJ2-3; v_gene: TRBV15; abundance: NA; CDR3nt: TGTGCCACCAGCAGGACGCTCACAGATACGCAGTATTTT; CDR3aa: CATSRTLTDTQYF
d_gene: TRBD1; j_gene: TRBJ2-5; v_gene: TRBV7-9; abundance: many; CDR3nt: TGTGCCAGCACCGAACTGACAGGGCGAGGGCAAGAGACCCAGTACTTC; CDR3aa: CASTELTGRGQETQYF
d_gene: NA; j_gene: TRBJ2-7; v_gene: TRBV7-2; abundance: NA; CDR3nt: TGTGCCAGCAGCCGCCCCGAACAGTTCTACGAGCAGTACTTC; CDR3aa: CASSRPEQFYEQYF
d_gene: NA; j_gene: TRBJ2-1; v_gene: TRBV5-6; abundance: once; CDR3nt: TGTGCCAGCAGCCGTGGACCGGGACGAGCGCAGTTCTTC; CDR3aa: CASSRGPGRAQFF
d_gene: NA; j_gene: TRBJ1-2; v_gene: TRBV5-6; abundance: NA; CDR3nt: TGTGCCAGCAGCCCGGATAACTATGGCTACACCTTC; CDR3aa: CASSPDNYGYTF
d_gene: NA; j_gene: TRBJ2-3; v_gene: TRBV28; abundance: NA; CDR3nt: TGTGCCAGCAGCTCGACCTCCCTGACGGCCTACACAGATACGCAGTATTTT; CDR3aa: CASSSTSLTAYTDTQYF
d_gene: TRBD1; j_gene: TRBJ2-1; v_gene: TRBV5-1; abundance: NA; CDR3nt: TGCGCCAGCAGCTCGTTCGGAAGTGCAGGGGGCCGGCCGCTAGAGCAGTTCTTC; CDR3aa: CASSSFGSAGGRPLEQFF
d_gene: NA; j_gene: TRBJ2-7; v_gene: TRBV6-1; abundance: NA; CDR3nt: TGTGCCAGCAGTGACCCGGGACAAACCTACGAGCAGTACTTC; CDR3aa: CASSDPGQTYEQYF
d_gene: NA; j_gene: TRBJ2-1; v_gene: TRBV20-1; abundance: NA; CDR3nt: TGCAGTGCTAGAGTGGATGTACAGAATGAGCAGTTCTTC; CDR3aa: CSARVDVQNEQFF
d_gene: NA; j_gene: TRBJ1-4; v_gene: TRBV28; abundance: many; CDR3nt: TGTGCCAGCAGTGTATGGTACCATGAAAAACTGTTTTTT; CDR3aa: CASSVWYHEKLFF
d_gene: NA; j_gene: TRBJ1-1; v_gene: TRBV28; abundance: NA; CDR3nt: TGTGCCAGCACCCCTTTCGCCTTGAACACTGAAGCTTTCTTT; CDR3aa: CASTPFALNTEAFF